This T cell receptor beta chain appears in the sequencing data of a study of identical twins. Notes on the study in general: Excess sharing between twins was weaker in beta out-of-frame sequences.

This clonotype was seen more than once but under ten times. Its specificity is unknown. Germline-derived CDR1 and CDR2 are SEHNR and FQNEAQ (reference sequence). V lost 5 bases and J lost 9; bases outside the gene matches: 5. This CDR3 comprises 14 residues. TCRdb passed the 5' RACE reads through MiXCR, listing each CDR3 protein once. This sample has 310,000 or so distinct CDR3 sequences, with roughly 9.8% found just once. These sequences were also reported in another study, on yellow fever vaccine responses in identical twins.

Material for sequencing was CD8+ T cells sorted from blood. This TCR was sampled from a young woman in good health. The chain uses TRBV7-9 and TRBJ2-1; the match to TRBD2 covers 12 bases. The CDR3 bases are TGTGCCAGCAGCCTGACTAGCGGGAGTAGTGAGCAGTTCTTC. Encoded protein: CASSLTSGSSEQFF.